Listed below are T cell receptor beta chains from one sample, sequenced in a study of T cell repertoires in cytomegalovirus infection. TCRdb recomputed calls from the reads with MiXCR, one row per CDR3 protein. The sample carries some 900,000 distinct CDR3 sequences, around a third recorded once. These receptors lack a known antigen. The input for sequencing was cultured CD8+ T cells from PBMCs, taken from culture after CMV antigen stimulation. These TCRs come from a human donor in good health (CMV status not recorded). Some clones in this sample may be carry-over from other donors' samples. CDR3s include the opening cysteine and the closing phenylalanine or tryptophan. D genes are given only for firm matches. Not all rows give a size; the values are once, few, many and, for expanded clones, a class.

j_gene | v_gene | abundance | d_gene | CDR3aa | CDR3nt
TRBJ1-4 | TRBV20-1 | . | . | CSARDQGFNEKLFF | TGCAGTGCTAGAGATCAAGGGTTTAATGAAAAACTGTTTTTT
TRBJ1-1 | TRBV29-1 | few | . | CSVALQGTEAFF | TGCAGCGTTGCCCTCCAGGGCACTGAAGCTTTCTTT
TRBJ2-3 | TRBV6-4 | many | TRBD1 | CASSETGGSTDTQYF | TGTGCCAGCAGTGAAACAGGGGGCAGCACAGATACGCAGTATTTT
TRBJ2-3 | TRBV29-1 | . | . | CSVERGGLVTDTQYF | TGCAGCGTTGAAAGAGGGGGGTTAGTTACAGATACGCAGTATTTT
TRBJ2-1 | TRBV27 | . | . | CASHLGASSYNEQFF | TGTGCCAGCCACCTGGGTGCGAGCTCCTACAATGAGCAGTTCTTC
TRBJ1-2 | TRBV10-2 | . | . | CASSDSGGLYGYTF | TGCGCCAGCAGTGATTCGGGGGGACTGTATGGCTACACCTTC
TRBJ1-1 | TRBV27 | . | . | CASSSGGGLNTEAFF | TGTGCCAGCAGTTCCGGGGGAGGTTTGAACACTGAAGCTTTCTTT
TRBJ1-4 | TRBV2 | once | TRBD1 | CASRARDRLNEKLFF | TGTGCCAGCAGAGCCCGGGACAGACTTAATGAAAAACTGTTTTTT
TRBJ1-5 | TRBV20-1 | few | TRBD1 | CSARRDRVFDSNQPQHF | TGCAGTGCTAGGCGGGACAGGGTTTTTGATAGCAATCAGCCCCAGCATTTT
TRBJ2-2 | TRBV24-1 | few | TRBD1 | CATSDPGGGVTGELFF | TGTGCCACCAGTGACCCAGGGGGCGGTGTCACCGGGGAGCTGTTTTTT
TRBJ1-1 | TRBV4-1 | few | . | CASSQDPWLLTSNTEAFF | TGCGCCAGCAGCCAAGATCCCTGGCTTTTAACTTCGAACACTGAAGCTTTCTTT